Described below is a single TCR beta chain sequence and its context. The data originate from a study of blood T cell repertoires in COVID-19. In the authors' methods: The authors estimated nucleated cell counts from reference gene primer amplification. The assay was immunoSEQ multiplex PCR, and TCRdb's table has in-frame clones only and misses some. V, J and clone size are those of that table, while D and trimming were read from the DNA. The sample consists of roughly 250,000 clones, 80% to 90% of them appearing once. This CDR3 comprises 15 residues. CDR1 is SEHNR and CDR2 is FQNEAQ in the germline V gene (reference sequence). Trimming cost V 5 bases and J 4 bases; bases outside gene matches: 10.

Sequencing was done on a sample of PBMCs or T cells enriched from blood (not recorded which). The rearrangement joins TRBV7-9 to TRBJ1-2, with 7 bases fitting TRBD1. The receptor comes from a woman between 40 and 50 years old who had been exposed to COVID-19. The CDR3 loop is CASSSDRESLYGYTF. The CDR3 coding sequence is TGTGCCAGCAGCAGTGACAGGGAATCCCTCTATGGCTACACCTTC.